In its sample, the clone carrying this T cell receptor (beta chain) was seen many times. The ends lost 6 bases at V and 2 bases at J; junction bases unmatched: 4. Germline lookup yields CDR1 SNHLY and CDR2 FYNNEI. This CDR3 is 14 amino acids long. The sample belongs to a study of HIV-infected children after antiretroviral therapy interruption. Turning to the study itself: Children were on planned treatment interruption or continuous treatment.

A 3' RACE protocol on RNA, with unique molecular identifiers, produced the TCR library. TCRdb fed the 3' RACE reads into MiXCR, producing one record per CDR3 protein. This table holds 30,000 to 50,000 distinct CDR3 sequences, 6.5% found once. Treatment: PENTA 11 planned treatment interruption arm or continuous ART arm. Naive CD4+ CD45RA+ CD45RO- T cells were sorted from thawed PBMCs. The material sequenced was CD45RA+ CD4+ T cells from PBMCs, pooled from several time points, taken from a donor given antiretroviral therapy, either interrupted or continuous. The subset here: naive CD4+ CD45RA+ CD45RO- T cells. The rearrangement joins TRBV2 to TRBJ2-7; 10 positions agree with TRBD1. The sequence derives from a pool of human donors with HIV. CDR3 nucleotides: TGTGCCAGCAGGGGGGACAGGGGTCCCTACGAGCAGTACTTC. Residues: CASRGDRGPYEQYF.